This passage covers 2 T cell receptor beta chains from one sample sequenced in a study of blood T cell repertoires in COVID-19. Assay: immunoSEQ multiplex PCR; the TCRdb copy retains only in-frame clones and omits some. Of 150,000 to 200,000 clones in the sample, around four fifths are singletons; the top ten hold over 6%. What was sequenced was peripheral blood. The source is a woman in her 70s with COVID-19, enrolled during active disease.

The chain couples TRBV28 to TRBJ2-1; D might be TRBD2 (6 bases). Germline loops: CDR1 MDHEN, CDR2 SYDVKM. The V and J ends lost 2 bases and 6 bases respectively, with 32 bases between them. CDR3 size: 21 residues. The DNA for the CDR3 is TGTGCCAGCAGTTTAGGGTATGGGAGTTGGAGGGGTCTCCTTGGTGGCAATGAGCAGTTCTTC. This translates into CASSLGYGSWRGLLGGNEQFF.

V and J are TRBV3-1 (or the pseudogene TRBV3-2) and TRBJ2-1, with 9 nucleotides matching TRBD2. V shed 4 bases, J shed 6 bases, and the junction held 4 bases outside the gene matches. This CDR3 contains 14 residues. Germline V gives CDR1 LGHDT, CDR2 YNNKEL (reference sequence). The CDR3 region is CASSRTSAINEQFF. The DNA of the CDR3 is TGTGCCAGCAGCCGGACTAGCGCAATCAATGAGCAGTTCTTC.